This T cell receptor (beta chain) was identified during a study of blood T cells in healthy people across ages. General study findings and limits: Comparison with aged donors showed that long-lived donors had more naive CD4+ cells and higher diversity.

Primers used in a second PCR of about 7 to 12 cycles were a sample-barcoded 5' primer and a J-beta primer mix. MiXCR, applied by TCRdb to the 5' RACE reads, yields one record per CDR3 protein. The sample records more than 800,000 distinct CDR3 sequences, around 30% being singletons. Turning to this clonotype: The target antigen is unknown.

The receptor was derived from a woman aged 80 or older in good health. Sequencing was done on a sample of blood.

CDR3 in amino acids: CATSGTVNTEAFF. CDR3 in DNA: TGTGCCACCAGTGGCACGGTGAACACTGAAGCTTTCTTT. The genes are TRBV24-1 and TRBJ1-1; D unclear. V lost 5 bases to trimming and J lost 0 bases, with 6 bases between them. The CDR3 covers 13 residues. From germline, CDR1 is KGHDR and CDR2 SFDVKD.